A selection of T cell receptor beta chains follows, all from one sample in a study of T cell repertoires in aging, cancer and after chemotherapy. TCRdb passed the multiplex PCR reads through MiXCR, listing each CDR3 protein once. The table shows 4,000 to 6,000 distinct CDR3 sequences, with under 40% occurring only once. What was sequenced was blood. These receptors all stem from a human donor with a blood cancer. CDR3s include the opening cysteine and the closing phenylalanine or tryptophan. Fields, in order: J gene, V gene, D gene, clone size, CDR3 DNA, CDR3 protein. D genes are given only for firm matches. Rows give clone size only sometimes, using once, few, many, or a class for an expanded clone.

J: TRBJ1-5; V: TRBV6-1; D: .; size: medium-sized; DNA: TGTGCCAGCAGTGAAGCATTGGGGTGGAATCAGCCCCAGCATTTT; CDR3: CASSEALGWNQPQHF
J: TRBJ2-5; V: TRBV29-1; D: TRBD2; size: hyperexpanded; DNA: TGCAGCGGAAAGGGACTAGCGGGGGAGACCCAGTACTTC; CDR3: CSGKGLAGETQYF
J: TRBJ1-2; V: TRBV5-6; D: .; size: once; DNA: TGTGCCAGCAGCTTGAGGAGGGATGGCTACACCTTC; CDR3: CASSLRRDGYTF
J: TRBJ2-3; V: TRBV6-5; D: .; size: once; DNA: TGTGCCAGCAGTGGGGGATTTATGCAGTATTTT; CDR3: CASSGGFMQYF
J: TRBJ1-6; V: TRBV7-3; D: .; size: .; DNA: TGTGCCAGTCCAAGGGGGGGGCGCAGAGAAGATAATTCACCCCTCCACTTT; CDR3: CASPRGGRREDNSPLHF
J: TRBJ2-7; V: TRBV5-4; D: TRBD2; size: .; DNA: TGTGCCAGCAGCTTGTCCGCGGGAGGGTCCTACGAGCAGTACTTC; CDR3: CASSLSAGGSYEQYF
J: TRBJ2-2; V: TRBV19; D: TRBD2; size: .; DNA: TGTGCCAGTAGTACCTACGGTTGGAGGGGGACTAGCGGGGGGACCGGGGAGCTGTTTTTT; CDR3: CASSTYGWRGTSGGTGELFF
J: TRBJ2-2; V: TRBV19; D: TRBD1; size: medium-sized; DNA: TGTGCCAGTAGAACCACAGGGGTGGGGACCGGGGAGCTGTTTTTT; CDR3: CASRTTGVGTGELFF
J: TRBJ2-3; V: TRBV29-1; D: TRBD2; size: .; DNA: TGCAGCGCCCCGGACAGGGGCCGTAGCGGGGGGGCCGGCGATACGCAGTATTTT; CDR3: CSAPDRGRSGGAGDTQYF
J: TRBJ1-2; V: TRBV6-6; D: TRBD1; size: .; DNA: TGTGCCAGCAGTCCCGGGACAGGGGGGGACTATGGCTACACCTTC; CDR3: CASSPGTGGDYGYTF
J: TRBJ2-3; V: TRBV30; D: .; size: .; DNA: TGTGCCTGGAGTCGGGTGGGAGTGGGTGCAGATACGCAGTATTTT; CDR3: CAWSRVGVGADTQYF
J: TRBJ2-3; V: TRBV10-2; D: .; size: .; DNA: TGCGCCAGCAGGCGGTGGCAGGGGAGGGAAGATACGCAGTATTTT; CDR3: CASRRWQGREDTQYF
J: TRBJ2-5; V: TRBV18; D: .; size: .; DNA: TGTGCCAGCTCAAGCCAAGAGACCCAGTACTTC; CDR3: CASSSQETQYF
J: TRBJ2-7; V: TRBV27; D: TRBD2; size: few; DNA: TGTGCCAGCAGTTCGGCGACTAGCGGGGTTTACGAGCAGTACTTC; CDR3: CASSSATSGVYEQYF